Each of the 4 T cell receptor beta chains below was sequenced from the same sample in a study of T cell responses to AZD1222 COVID-19 vaccine. Sequencing used immunoSEQ multiplex PCR; TCRdb keeps in-frame clones, though not all of them. There are over 100,000 clones in the sample; 88% occur only once, and roughly 13% lies in the top ten. The sample was peripheral blood, taken on day 0 of MenACWY control vaccination. The receptors stem from an adult in good health.

This chain joins TRBV29-1 and TRBJ2-7; 8 bases map to TRBD1. Germline trimming cut 0 bases from V and 3 bases from J; bases unmatched to any gene: 7. Germline V CDR1 and CDR2: SQVTM, ANQGSEA. This CDR3 has 15 residues. The DNA for the CDR3 is TGCAGCGTTGAAGATCCCGGGACAGGAAACTACGAGCAGTACTTC. Translating gives CSVEDPGTGNYEQYF.

The J gene is TRBJ2-2, the V gene TRBV7-2, with a weak D call TRBD1 (6 bases). Germline V gene sequence: CDR1 SGHTA, CDR2 FQGNSA. This CDR3 spans 16 amino acids. With 2 bases removed from V and 1 base from J, the gap between germline ends came to 11 bases. The CDR3, as DNA: TGTGCCAGCAGCTTATGGCAGGGGCTGAACACCGGGGAGCTGTTTTTT. The encoded protein is CASSLWQGLNTGELFF.

This chain joins TRBV7-8 and TRBJ1-5; 11 bases align to TRBD1. The CDR3 sequence is 16 residues long. V was clipped by 5 bases and J by 6 bases; unmatched bases: 9. Germline V gene sequence: CDR1 SGHVS, CDR2 FQNEAQ. The CDR3 sequence: CASSAGRTGGVQPQHF. The CDR3 DNA is TGTGCCAGCAGCGCAGGCCGGACAGGGGGCGTTCAGCCCCAGCATTTT.

The chain has TRBV5-4 and TRBJ1-5; a possible D gene is TRBD1 (6 bases). V lost 6 bases and J 2 bases, leaving 27 bases between the germline ends. Germline CDR1 is SGHNT and CDR2 is YYREEE (reference sequence). The CDR3 contains 19 residues. This CDR3 is CASTLSVGGPRGGNQPQHF. DNA for the CDR3: TGTGCCAGCACCCTCTCGGTTGGGGGGCCCAGGGGTGGCAATCAGCCCCAGCATTTT.